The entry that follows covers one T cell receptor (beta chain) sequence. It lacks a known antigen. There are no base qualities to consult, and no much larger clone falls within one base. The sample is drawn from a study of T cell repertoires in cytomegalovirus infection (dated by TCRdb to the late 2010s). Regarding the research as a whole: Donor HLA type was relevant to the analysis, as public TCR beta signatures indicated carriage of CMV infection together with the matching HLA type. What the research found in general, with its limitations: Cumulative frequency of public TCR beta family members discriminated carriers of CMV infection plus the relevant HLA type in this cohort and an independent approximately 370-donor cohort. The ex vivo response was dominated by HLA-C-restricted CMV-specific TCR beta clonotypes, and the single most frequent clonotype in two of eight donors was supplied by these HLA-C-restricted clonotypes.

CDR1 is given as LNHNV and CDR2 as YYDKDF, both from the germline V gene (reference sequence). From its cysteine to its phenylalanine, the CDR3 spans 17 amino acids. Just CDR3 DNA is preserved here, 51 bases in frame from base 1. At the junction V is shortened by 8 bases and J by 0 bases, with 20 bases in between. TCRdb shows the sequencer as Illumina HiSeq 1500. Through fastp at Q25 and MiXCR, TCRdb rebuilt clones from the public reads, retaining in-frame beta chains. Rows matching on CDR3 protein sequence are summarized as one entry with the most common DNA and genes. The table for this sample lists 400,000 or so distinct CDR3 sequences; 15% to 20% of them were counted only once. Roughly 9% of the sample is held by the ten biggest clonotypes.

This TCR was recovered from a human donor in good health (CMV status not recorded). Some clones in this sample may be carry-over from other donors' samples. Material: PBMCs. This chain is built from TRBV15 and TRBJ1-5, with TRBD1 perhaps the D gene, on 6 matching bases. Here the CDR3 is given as CATAEGGMGDSNQPQHF. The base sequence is TGTGCCACCGCTGAGGGGGGAATGGGAGATAGCAATCAGCCCCAGCATTTT.